This T cell receptor beta chain was sequenced during a study of cytomegalovirus exposure and HLA in healthy donors. Across the whole study: Early released data had approximately 86 million unique TCRs, all coming from HLA-typed donors. Study findings and constraints: Later analysis revealed greater clonal expansion in HLA-associated TCR beta chains than in equally common others. A later look showed TCR association rates differing by HLA locus, highest for DRB1 and lowest for HLA-C.

The V gene end was trimmed by 9 bases and the J gene end by 3 bases; junction bases not matched to a gene: 2. CDR3 size: 13 residues. In germline, CDR1 is SNHLY, CDR2 FYNNEI. Remarks on this clone: What it recognizes is unknown.

At collection, donors were nominally healthy, but unrecorded immune exposures were probable. The PCR ran on 60 Vbeta and 13 Jbeta primers. Sequencing used immunoSEQ multiplex PCR; TCRdb keeps in-frame clones, though not all of them. The sample includes tens of thousands of clones. The chain employs TRBV2 and TRBJ2-7; 13 bases fit TRBD2. Sequencing used PBMCs. This TCR derives from a male donor in good health and CMV-seronegative. The DNA of the CDR3 is TGTGCCAGGGGGACTAGCGGGAACTACGAGCAGTACTTC. It yields the protein CARGTSGNYEQYF.